This T cell receptor (beta chain) was sequenced in a study of T cells expressing NK-cell markers. About the research overall: HCMV serostatus: most of the eight sequenced donors positive, one negative.

With regard to this clonotype: What it recognizes is unknown.

From the 5' RACE reads, TCRdb lists one entry per CDR3 protein and no DNA. Listed are roughly 180,000 distinct CDR3 sequences; around 20% falls within the top ten. Per the germline V gene, CDR1 is SGHRS and CDR2 is YFSETQ. The length of the CDR3 is 14 residues. Study results and limitations: Dominant NKG2C+ clonotypes were found to form roughly 1.0-7.0% of CD8+ T cells in five to seven donors.

This receptor was taken from a woman between 18 and 75 years old in good health. The chain uses TRBV5-1 and TRBJ1-2; TCRdb's D call of TRBD1 is untestable without DNA. The specimen was blood T cells: a sorted CD56 or NKG2C T cell subset, CD4+ or CD8+ T cells, or bulk PBMC T cells (not recorded which). CDR3 residues: CASSFGQGNGGYTF. Drawing the rest from reference TRBV5-1 and TRBJ1-2, the complete variable domain is KAGVTQTPRYLIKTRGQQVTLSCSPISGHRSVSWYQQTPGQGLQFLFEYFSETQRNKGNFPGRFSGRQFSNSRSEMNVSTLELGDSALYLCASSFGQGNGGYTFGSGTRLTVV.